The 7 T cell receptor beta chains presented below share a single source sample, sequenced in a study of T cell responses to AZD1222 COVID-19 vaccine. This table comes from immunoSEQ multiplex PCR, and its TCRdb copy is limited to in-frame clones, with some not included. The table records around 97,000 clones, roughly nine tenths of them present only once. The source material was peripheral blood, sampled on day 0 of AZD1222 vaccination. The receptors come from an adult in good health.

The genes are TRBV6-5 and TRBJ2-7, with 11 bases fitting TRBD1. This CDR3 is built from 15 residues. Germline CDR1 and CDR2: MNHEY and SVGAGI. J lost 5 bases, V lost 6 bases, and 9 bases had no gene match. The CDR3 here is CASRPGTGGSNEQYF. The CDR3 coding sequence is TGTGCCAGCAGACCCGGGACAGGGGGTTCCAACGAGCAGTACTTC.

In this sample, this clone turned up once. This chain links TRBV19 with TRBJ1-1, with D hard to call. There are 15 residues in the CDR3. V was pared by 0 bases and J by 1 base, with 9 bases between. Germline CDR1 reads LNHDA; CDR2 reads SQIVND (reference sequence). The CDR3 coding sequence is TGTGCCAGTAGTATAGATTGGGCAGCGAACACTGAAGCTTTCTTT. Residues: CASSIDWAANTEAFF.

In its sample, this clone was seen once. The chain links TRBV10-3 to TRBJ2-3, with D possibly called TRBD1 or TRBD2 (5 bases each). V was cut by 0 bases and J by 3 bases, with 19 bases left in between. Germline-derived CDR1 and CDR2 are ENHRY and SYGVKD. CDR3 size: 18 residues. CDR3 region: CAISESGTKLGETDTQYF. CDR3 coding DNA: TGTGCCATCAGTGAGTCGGGGACCAAACTAGGGGAGACAGATACGCAGTATTTT.

The CDR3 coding sequence is TGTGCCAGCAGTCCAGACAGGCGGTCTGGAAACACCATATATTTT. Its protein is CASSPDRRSGNTIYF. The rearrangement uses TRBV6-6 and TRBJ1-3; possibly TRBD1 for D (6 bases). The CDR3 length is 15 residues. Germline lookup yields CDR1 MNHNY and CDR2 SVGAGI (reference sequence). V was trimmed by 5 bases and J by 1 base, leaving 12 bases between them.

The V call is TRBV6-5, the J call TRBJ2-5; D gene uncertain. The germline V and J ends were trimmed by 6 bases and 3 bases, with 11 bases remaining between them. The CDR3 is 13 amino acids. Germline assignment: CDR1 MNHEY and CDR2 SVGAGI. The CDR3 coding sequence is TGTGCCAGCAGGCAGAGTGGAAAAGAGACCCAGTACTTC. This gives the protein CASRQSGKETQYF.

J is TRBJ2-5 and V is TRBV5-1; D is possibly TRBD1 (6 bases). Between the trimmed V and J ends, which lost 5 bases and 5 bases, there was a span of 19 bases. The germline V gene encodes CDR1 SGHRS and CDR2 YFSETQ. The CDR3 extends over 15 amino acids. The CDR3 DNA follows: TGCGCCAGCAGACATAGACTGATCCAGGGGGAGACCCAGTACTTC. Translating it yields CASRHRLIQGETQYF.

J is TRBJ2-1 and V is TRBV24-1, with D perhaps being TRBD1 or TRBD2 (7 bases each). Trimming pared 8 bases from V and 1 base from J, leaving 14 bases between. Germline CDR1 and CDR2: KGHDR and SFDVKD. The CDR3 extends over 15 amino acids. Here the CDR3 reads CATTTGEGSYNEQFF. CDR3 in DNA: TGTGCCACCACAACAGGGGAGGGTTCCTACAATGAGCAGTTCTTC.